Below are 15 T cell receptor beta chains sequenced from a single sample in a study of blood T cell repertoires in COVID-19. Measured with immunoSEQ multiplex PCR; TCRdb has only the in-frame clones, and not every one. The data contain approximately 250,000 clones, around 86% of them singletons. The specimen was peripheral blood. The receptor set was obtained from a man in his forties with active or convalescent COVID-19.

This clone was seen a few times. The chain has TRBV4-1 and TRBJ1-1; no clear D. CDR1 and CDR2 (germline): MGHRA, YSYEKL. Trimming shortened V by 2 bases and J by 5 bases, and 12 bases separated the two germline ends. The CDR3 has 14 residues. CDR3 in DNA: TGCGCCAGCAGCCAACGAGGGAGTAAGACTGAAGCTTTCTTT. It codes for CASSQRGSKTEAFF.

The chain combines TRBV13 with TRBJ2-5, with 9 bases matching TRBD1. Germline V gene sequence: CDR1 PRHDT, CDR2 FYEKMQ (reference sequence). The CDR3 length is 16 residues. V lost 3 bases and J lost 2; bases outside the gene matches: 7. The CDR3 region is CASSLATGGQQETQYF. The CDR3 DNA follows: TGTGCCAGCAGCTTGGCCACAGGGGGCCAACAAGAGACCCAGTACTTC.

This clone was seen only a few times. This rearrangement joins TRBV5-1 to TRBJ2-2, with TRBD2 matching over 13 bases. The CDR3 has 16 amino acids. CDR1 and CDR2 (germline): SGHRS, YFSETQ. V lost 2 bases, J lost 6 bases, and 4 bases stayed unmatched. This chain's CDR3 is CASSFGLAGVAGELFF. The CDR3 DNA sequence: TGCGCCAGCAGCTTCGGACTAGCGGGAGTTGCCGGGGAGCTGTTTTTT.

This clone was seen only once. CDR3 region: CAWNPGQVEQFF. The CDR3 DNA follows: TGTGCCTGGAACCCTGGACAGGTCGAGCAGTTCTTC. This chain connects TRBV30 to TRBJ2-1, with 7 bases aligning to TRBD1. J gave up 10 bases and V 4 bases, and 7 bases lay outside the gene matches. The CDR3 is 12 amino acids. Germline V CDR1 and CDR2: GTSNPN, SVGIG (reference sequence).

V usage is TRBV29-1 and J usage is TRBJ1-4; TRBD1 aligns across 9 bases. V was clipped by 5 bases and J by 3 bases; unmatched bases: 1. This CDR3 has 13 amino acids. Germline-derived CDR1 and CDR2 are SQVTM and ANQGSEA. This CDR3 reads CSVRQGANEKLFF. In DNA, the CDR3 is TGCAGCGTTCGACAGGGGGCTAATGAAAAACTGTTTTTT. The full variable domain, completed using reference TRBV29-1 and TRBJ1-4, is SAVISQKPSRDICQRGTSLTIQCQVDSQVTMMFWYRQQPGQSLTLIATANQGSEATYESGFVIDKFPISRPNLTFSTLTVSNMSPEDSSIYLCSVRQGANEKLFFGSGTQLSVL.

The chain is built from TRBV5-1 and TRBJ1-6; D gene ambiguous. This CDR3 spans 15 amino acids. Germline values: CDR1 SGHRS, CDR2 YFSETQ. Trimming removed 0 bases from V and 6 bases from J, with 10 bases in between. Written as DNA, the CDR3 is TGCGCCAGCAGCTTGGAGTCAGAGCGTAATTCACCCCTCCACTTT. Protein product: CASSLESERNSPLHF.

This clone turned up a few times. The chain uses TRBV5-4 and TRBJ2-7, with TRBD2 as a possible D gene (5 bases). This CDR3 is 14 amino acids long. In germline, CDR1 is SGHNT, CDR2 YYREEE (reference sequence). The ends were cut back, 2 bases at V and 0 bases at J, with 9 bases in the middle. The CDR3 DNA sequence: TGTGCCAGCAGCTTCTCGGGGAGCTCCTACGAGCAGTACTTC. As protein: CASSFSGSSYEQYF.

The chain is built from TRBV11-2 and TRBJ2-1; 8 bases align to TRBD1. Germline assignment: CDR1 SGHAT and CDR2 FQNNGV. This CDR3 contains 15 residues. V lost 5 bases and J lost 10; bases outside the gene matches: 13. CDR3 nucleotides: TGTGCCAGCAGCCCCCAAACGACAGGGGTAGGGGAGCAGTTCTTC. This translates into CASSPQTTGVGEQFF.

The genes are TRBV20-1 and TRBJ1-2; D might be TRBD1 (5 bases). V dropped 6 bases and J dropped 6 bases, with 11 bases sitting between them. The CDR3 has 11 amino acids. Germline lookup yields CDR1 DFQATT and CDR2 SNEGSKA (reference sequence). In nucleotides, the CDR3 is TGCAGTGCGACCCAGGGAAATGGCTACACCTTC. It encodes CSATQGNGYTF.

Here the CDR3 reads CASSLFPGKAYEQYF. CDR3 sequence (DNA): TGTGCCAGCAGTTTATTTCCAGGGAAAGCCTACGAGCAGTACTTC. The chain links TRBV28 to TRBJ2-7; D possibly corresponds to TRBD1 (5 bases). The V gene's germline CDR1 is MDHEN and CDR2 SYDVKM. The length of the CDR3 is 15 residues. Trimming cost V 1 base and J 2 bases, with 12 bases left between them.

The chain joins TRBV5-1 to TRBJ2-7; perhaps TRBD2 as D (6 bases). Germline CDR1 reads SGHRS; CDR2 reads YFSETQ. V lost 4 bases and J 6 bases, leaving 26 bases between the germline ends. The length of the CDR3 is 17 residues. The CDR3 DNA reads TGCGCCAGCAGCCCCGGTCGCGGGGCCGATAGTATCTCCGAGCAGTACTTC. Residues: CASSPGRGADSISEQYF. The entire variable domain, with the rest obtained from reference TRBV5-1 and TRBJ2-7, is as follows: KAGVTQTPRYLIKTRGQQVTLSCSPISGHRSVSWYQQTPGQGLQFLFEYFSETQRNKGNFPGRFSGRQFSNSRSEMNVSTLELGDSALYLCASSPGRGADSISEQYFGPGTRLTVT.

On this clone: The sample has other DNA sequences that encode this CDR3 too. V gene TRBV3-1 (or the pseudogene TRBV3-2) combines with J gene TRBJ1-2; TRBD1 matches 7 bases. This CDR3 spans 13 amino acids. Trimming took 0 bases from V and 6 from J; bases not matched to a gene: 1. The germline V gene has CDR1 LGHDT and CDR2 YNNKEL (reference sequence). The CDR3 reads CASSQDRGDGYTF. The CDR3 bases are TGTGCCAGCAGCCAAGACAGGGGGGATGGCTACACCTTC.

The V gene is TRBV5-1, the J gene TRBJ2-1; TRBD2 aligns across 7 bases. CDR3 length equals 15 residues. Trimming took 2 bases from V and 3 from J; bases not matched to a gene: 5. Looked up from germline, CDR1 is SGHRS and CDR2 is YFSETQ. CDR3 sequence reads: CASSLLTSVYNEQFF. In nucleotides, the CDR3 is TGCGCCAGCAGCTTATTAACTAGCGTCTACAATGAGCAGTTCTTC.

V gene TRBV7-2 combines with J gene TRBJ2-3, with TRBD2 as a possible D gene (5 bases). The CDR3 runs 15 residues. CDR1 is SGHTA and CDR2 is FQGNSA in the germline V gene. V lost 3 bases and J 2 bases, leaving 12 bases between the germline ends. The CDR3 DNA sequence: TGTGCCAGCAGCTTTACCTGGACTTACACAGATACGCAGTATTTT. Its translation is CASSFTWTYTDTQYF.

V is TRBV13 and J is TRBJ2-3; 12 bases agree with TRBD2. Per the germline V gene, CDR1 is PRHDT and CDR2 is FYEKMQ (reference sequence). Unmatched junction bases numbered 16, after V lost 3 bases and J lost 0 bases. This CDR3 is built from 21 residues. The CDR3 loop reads CASSFPPGTSGGPYSTDTQYF. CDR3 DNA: TGTGCCAGCAGCTTCCCCCCCGGCACTAGCGGGGGGCCCTATAGCACAGATACGCAGTATTTT.